Listed below are T cell receptor beta chains from one sample, sequenced in a study of blood T cell repertoires in COVID-19. Assay used: immunoSEQ multiplex PCR; TCRdb lists only in-frame clones, some missing. Among tens of thousands of clones listed, more than 90% were seen once. Specimen: peripheral blood. The receptor source for this set is a woman of 80 years or more with acute or convalescent COVID-19. The CDR3 runs from the conserved cysteine through the conserved F or W. The D gene is left open where the match is weak. Rows may omit the clone size; those that give it use once, few, many or a size class.

v_call,clone_size,d_call,cdr3_aa
TRBV5-4,.,.,CASSFVGAGELFF
TRBV2,.,TRBD1,CASSLQGAYNEQFF
TRBV10-3,.,TRBD1,CATKPGQILTEAFF
TRBV5-1,.,TRBD1,CASSLGPRGQGDNEQFF
TRBV11-2,.,TRBD2,CASSRTSGDYYEQYF
TRBV2,.,.,CASSESFNANEQFF
TRBV7-2,.,.,CASSSSFQVDSPLHF
TRBV6-2/TRBV6-3,.,.,CASSYDRTWEKLFF
TRBV6-6,.,TRBD2,CASSRRTSGARIQETQYF
TRBV11-2,.,TRBD2,CASSSSGGPKNIQYF
TRBV6-5,.,TRBD1,CASSIGQEYQPQHF
TRBV6-5,few,.,CASSLLTDYGYTF
TRBV18,.,.,CASSPRSSEQYF
TRBV7-2,.,.,CASSPRRAGVGIQYF
TRBV6-6,.,.,CASSYSTGPQETQYF
TRBV29-1,.,.,CSARTGSGSYEQYF
TRBV12-3/TRBV12-4,.,.,CASSFSTGEGQYF
TRBV18,.,TRBD1,CASSPLRDRLGDIQYF
TRBV18,.,TRBD2,CASSPLSSGGRGNEQFF
TRBV27,.,TRBD1,CASSGLDRGSSYNEQFF
TRBV24-1,.,.,CATSDTTAGNTGELFF
TRBV6-6,.,.,CASSYGGQSSGNTIYF
TRBV5-6,.,.,CASSLMVGVNSGANVLTF
TRBV6-5,few,.,CASSYSGAYSPLHF
TRBV6-1,.,TRBD1,CASSDRDRGLGNEQFF
TRBV7-3,.,.,CASSTTGTYGDEQYF
TRBV3-1/TRBV3-2,few,TRBD1,CASSQGTGLYF
TRBV6-2/TRBV6-3,.,TRBD1,CASSYASTGVGYTF
TRBV10-1,.,.,CASSEGGRTDTQYF
TRBV27,.,TRBD1,CASAPLGQTTDTQYF
TRBV25-1,.,.,CASSESGGGYTEAFF
TRBV5-1,.,.,CASSLAGGGQGTEAFF
TRBV7-2,.,.,CASSPAGVNTEAFF
TRBV5-4,few,.,CASSLAKGAGTGELFF
TRBV10-3,.,TRBD2,CAISESITVTSGDNEQFF
TRBV19,.,TRBD1,CASSIVALGTGGGYTF
TRBV5-1,.,TRBD1,CASGLGTVSYNEQFF
TRBV15,.,.,CATSRAGRRGTGELFF
TRBV10-3,.,.,CAISLQQGNTGELFF
TRBV5-1,.,.,CASSLTTGVEQYF